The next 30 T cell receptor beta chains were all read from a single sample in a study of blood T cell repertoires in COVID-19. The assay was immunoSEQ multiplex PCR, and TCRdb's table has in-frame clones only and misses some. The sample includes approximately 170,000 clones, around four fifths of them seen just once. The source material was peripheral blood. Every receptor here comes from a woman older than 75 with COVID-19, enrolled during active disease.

CDR3 DNA: TGTGCCAGCTCACCCGCGGGGGCCCGAAGATATGGCTACACCTTC. This sequence encodes CASSPAGARRYGYTF. The chain joins TRBV18 to TRBJ1-2, with D perhaps matching TRBD1 (6 bases). Trimming stripped 3 bases from V and 5 bases from J, with 16 bases between. The CDR3 contains 15 residues. CDR1 is KGHSH, CDR2 LQKENI, per germline.

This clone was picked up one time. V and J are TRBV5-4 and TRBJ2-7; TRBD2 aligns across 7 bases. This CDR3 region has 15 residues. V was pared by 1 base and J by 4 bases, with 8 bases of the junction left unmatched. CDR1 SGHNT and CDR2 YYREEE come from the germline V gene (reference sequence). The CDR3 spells CASSLRREKGYEQYF. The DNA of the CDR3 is TGTGCCAGCAGCTTGAGGCGGGAGAAGGGTTACGAGCAGTACTTC.

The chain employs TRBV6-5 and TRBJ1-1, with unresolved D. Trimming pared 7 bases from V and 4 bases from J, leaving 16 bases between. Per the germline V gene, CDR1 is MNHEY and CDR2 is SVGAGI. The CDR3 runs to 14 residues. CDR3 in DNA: TGTGCCAGCACCCCCTATAGTGCGGCCACTGAAGCTTTCTTT. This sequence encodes CASTPYSAATEAFF.

DNA for the CDR3: TGTGCCCCCCAGGGGGAAAAACCTACCGAGCAGTACTTC. This codes for CAPQGEKPTEQYF. The J gene is TRBJ2-7, the V gene TRBV10-3; 7 positions agree with TRBD1. Germline V gives CDR1 ENHRY, CDR2 SYGVKD. This CDR3 is built from 13 residues. Unmatched junction bases numbered 13, after V lost 11 bases and J lost 6 bases.

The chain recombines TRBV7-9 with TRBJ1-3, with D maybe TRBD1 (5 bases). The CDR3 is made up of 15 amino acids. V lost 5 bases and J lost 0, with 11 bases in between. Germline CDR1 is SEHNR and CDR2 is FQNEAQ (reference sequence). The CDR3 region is CASSQRTSSGNTIYF. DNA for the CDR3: TGTGCCAGCAGCCAGAGGACAAGCTCTGGAAACACCATATATTTT.

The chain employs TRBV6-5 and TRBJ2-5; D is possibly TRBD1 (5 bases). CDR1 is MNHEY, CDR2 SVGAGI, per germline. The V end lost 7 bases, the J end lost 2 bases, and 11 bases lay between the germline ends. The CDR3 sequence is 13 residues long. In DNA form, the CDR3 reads TGTGCCAGCATCGACAGCATACAAGAGACCCAGTACTTC. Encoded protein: CASIDSIQETQYF.

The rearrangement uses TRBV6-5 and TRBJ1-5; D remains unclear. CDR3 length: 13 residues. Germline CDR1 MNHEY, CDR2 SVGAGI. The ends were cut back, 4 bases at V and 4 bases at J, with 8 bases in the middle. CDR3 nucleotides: TGTGCCAGCAGTTTTACCACAAATCAGCCCCAGCATTTT. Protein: CASSFTTNQPQHF.

The CDR3 nucleotides are TGTGCCACCAGTGCGTCGGGGTACTACAATGAGCAGTTCTTC. The encoded protein is CATSASGYYNEQFF. This rearrangement joins TRBV24-1 to TRBJ2-1; possibly TRBD2 for D (5 bases). This CDR3 comprises 14 residues. Germline-derived CDR1 and CDR2 are KGHDR and SFDVKD. Trimming left V 5 bases short and J 3 bases short, with 10 bases between.

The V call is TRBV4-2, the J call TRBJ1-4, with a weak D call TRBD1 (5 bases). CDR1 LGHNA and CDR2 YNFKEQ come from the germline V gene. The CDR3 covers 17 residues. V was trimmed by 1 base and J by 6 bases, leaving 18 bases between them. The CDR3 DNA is TGTGCCAGCAGCCAAGCCGCTACGGGGGGGTGGGATGAAAAACTGTTTTTT. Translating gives CASSQAATGGWDEKLFF.

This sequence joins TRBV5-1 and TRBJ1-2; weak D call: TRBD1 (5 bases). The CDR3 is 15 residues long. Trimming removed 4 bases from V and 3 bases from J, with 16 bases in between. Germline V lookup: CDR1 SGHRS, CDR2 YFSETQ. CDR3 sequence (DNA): TGCGCCAGCAGCAGGGGCGTCGCAGAAGACTATGGCTACACCTTC. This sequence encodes CASSRGVAEDYGYTF. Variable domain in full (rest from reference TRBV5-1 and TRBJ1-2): KAGVTQTPRYLIKTRGQQVTLSCSPISGHRSVSWYQQTPGQGLQFLFEYFSETQRNKGNFPGRFSGRQFSNSRSEMNVSTLELGDSALYLCASSRGVAEDYGYTFGSGTRLTVV.

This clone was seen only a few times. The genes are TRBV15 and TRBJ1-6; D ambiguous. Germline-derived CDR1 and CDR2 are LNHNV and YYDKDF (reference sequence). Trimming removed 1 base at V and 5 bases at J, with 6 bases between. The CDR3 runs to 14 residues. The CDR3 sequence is CATSRGANNSPLHF. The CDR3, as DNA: TGTGCCACCAGCAGAGGAGCGAATAATTCACCCCTCCACTTT.

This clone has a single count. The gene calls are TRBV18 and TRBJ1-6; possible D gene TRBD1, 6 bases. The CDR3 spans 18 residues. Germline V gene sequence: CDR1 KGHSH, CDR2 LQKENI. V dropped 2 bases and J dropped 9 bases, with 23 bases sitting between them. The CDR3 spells CASSPFALGRGEGSPLHF. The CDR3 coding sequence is TGTGCCAGCTCACCATTCGCCCTTGGCAGGGGAGAGGGTTCACCCCTCCACTTT.

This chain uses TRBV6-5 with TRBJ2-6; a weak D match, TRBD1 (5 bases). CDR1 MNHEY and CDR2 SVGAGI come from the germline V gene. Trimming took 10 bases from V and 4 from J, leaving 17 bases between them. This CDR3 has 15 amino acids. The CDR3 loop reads CANGQSVLGANVLTF. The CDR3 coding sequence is TGTGCCAACGGACAATCGGTCCTCGGGGCCAACGTCCTGACTTTC.

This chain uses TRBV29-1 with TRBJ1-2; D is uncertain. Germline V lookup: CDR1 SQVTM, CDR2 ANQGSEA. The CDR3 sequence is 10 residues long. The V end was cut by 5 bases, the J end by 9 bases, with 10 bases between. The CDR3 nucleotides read TGCAGCGTTTGGGCGGGGAGCTACACCTTC. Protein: CSVWAGSYTF.

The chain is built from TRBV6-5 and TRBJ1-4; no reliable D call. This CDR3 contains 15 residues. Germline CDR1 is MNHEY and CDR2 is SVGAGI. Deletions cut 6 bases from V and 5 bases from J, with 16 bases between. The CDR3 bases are TGTGCCAGCAGCCTTTGGGCAGCCGGCAATGAAAAACTGTTTTTT. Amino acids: CASSLWAAGNEKLFF.

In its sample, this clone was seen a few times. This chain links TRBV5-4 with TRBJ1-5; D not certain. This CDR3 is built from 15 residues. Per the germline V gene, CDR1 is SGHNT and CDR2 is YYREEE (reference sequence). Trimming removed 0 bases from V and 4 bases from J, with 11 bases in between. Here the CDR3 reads CASSLDAGGNQPQHF. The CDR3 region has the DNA TGTGCCAGCAGCTTGGATGCCGGAGGAAATCAGCCCCAGCATTTT.

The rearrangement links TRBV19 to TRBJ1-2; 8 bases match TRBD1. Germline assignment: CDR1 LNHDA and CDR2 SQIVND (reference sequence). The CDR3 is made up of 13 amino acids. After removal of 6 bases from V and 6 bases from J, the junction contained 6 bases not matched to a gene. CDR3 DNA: TGTGCCAGTAGGTTGACAGGGGAAGATGGCTACACCTTC. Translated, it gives CASRLTGEDGYTF.

CDR3 nucleotides: TGTGCCAGCAGCCAATTGGGAGAGACAGGGGGTTACAATGAGCAGTTCTTC. It translates to CASSQLGETGGYNEQFF. The chain joins TRBV4-2 to TRBJ2-1, with TRBD1 matching 9 bases. Germline CDR1 is LGHNA and CDR2 is YNFKEQ. The CDR3 contains 17 residues. Trimming took 2 bases from V and 4 from J; bases not matched to a gene: 9.

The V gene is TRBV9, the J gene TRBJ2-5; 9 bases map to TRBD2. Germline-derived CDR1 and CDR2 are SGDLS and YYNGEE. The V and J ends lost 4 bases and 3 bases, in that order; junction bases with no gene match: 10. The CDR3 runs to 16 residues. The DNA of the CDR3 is TGTGCCAGCAGCCTGGGTGTAGCGGGAGATAAAGAGACCCAGTACTTC. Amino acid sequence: CASSLGVAGDKETQYF.

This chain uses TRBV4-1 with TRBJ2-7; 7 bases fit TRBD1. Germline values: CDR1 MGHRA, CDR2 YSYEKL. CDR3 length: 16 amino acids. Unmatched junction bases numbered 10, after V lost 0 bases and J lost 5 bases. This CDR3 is CASSQERDSHIDEQYF. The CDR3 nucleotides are TGCGCCAGCAGCCAAGAAAGGGACAGCCACATCGACGAGCAGTACTTC.

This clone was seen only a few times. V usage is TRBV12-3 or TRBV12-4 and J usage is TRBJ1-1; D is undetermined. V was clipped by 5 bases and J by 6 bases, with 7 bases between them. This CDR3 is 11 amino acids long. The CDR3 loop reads CASSPYAEAFF. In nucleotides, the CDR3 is TGTGCCAGCAGTCCCTATGCTGAAGCTTTCTTT.

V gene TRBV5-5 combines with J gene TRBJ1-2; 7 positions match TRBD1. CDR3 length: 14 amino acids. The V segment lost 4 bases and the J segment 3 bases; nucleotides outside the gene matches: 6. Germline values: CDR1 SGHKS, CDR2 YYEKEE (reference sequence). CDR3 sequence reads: CASSTTGTDYGYTF. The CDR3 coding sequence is TGTGCCAGCAGCACAACCGGGACAGACTATGGCTACACCTTC. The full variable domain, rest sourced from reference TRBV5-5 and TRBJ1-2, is DAGVTQSPTHLIKTRGQQVTLRCSPISGHKSVSWYQQVLGQGPQFIFQYYEKEERGRGNFPDRFSARQFPNYSSELNVNALLLGDSALYLCASSTTGTDYGYTFGSGTRLTVV.

CDR3: CASSHSQGVQETQYF. Here the CDR3 DNA reads TGTGCCAGCAGCCACTCACAGGGGGTCCAAGAGACCCAGTACTTC. The V and J genes are TRBV5-4 and TRBJ2-5; 8 bases are a match to TRBD1. This CDR3 is built from 15 residues. Germline CDR1 is SGHNT and CDR2 is YYREEE (reference sequence). Trimming at V came to 4 bases and at J to 1 base, leaving 6 bases not matched to a gene.

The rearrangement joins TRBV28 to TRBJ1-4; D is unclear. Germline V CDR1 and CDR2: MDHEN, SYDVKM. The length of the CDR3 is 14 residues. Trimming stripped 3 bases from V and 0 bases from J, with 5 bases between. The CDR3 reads CASSFPATNEKLFF. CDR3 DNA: TGTGCCAGCAGTTTCCCTGCAACTAATGAAAAACTGTTTTTT.

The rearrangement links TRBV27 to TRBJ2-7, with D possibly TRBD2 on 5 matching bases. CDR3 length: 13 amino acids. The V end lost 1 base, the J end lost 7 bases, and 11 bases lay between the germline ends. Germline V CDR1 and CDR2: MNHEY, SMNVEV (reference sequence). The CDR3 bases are TGTGCCAGCAGTTTATTTCGGGATGGGGAGCAGTACTTC. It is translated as CASSLFRDGEQYF.

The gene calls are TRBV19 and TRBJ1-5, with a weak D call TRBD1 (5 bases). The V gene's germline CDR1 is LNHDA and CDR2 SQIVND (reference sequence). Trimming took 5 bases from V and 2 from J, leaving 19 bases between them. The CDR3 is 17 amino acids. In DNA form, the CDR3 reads TGTGCCAGTAGTTTCAACAGGATAGGGCCAGGCAATCAGCCCCAGCATTTT. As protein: CASSFNRIGPGNQPQHF.

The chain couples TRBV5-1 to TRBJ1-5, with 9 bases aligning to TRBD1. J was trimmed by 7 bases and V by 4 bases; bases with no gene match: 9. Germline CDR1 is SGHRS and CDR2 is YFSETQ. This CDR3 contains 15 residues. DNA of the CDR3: TGCGCCAGCAGCCCCGCGGGACAGGGTGGCCAGCCCCAGCATTTT. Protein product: CASSPAGQGGQPQHF.

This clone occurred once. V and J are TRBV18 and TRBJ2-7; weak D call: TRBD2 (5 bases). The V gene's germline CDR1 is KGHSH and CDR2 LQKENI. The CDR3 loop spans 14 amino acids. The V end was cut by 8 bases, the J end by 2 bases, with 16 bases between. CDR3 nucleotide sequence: TGTGCCAGCAGCCGGGGAGCGCAGACCTACGAGCAGTACTTC. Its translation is CASSRGAQTYEQYF.

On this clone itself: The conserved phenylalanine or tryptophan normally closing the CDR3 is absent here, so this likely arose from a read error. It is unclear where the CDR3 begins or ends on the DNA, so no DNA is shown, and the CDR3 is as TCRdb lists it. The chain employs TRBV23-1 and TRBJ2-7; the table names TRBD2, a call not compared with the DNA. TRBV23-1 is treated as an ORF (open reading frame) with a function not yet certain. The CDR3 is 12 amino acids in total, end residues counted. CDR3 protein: CASSHPEGGVAS.

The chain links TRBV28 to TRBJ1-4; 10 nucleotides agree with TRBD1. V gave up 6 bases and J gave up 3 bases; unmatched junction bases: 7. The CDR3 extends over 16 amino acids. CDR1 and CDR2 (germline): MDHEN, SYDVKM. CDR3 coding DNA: TGTGCCAGCAGGGAAGACAGGGGGCTAGCTAATGAAAAACTGTTTTTT. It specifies CASREDRGLANEKLFF. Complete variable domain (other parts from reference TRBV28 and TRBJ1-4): DVKVTQSSRYLVKRTGEKVFLECVQDMDHENMFWYRQDPGLGLRLIYFSYDVKMKEKGDIPEGYSVSREKKERFSLILESASTNQTSMYLCASREDRGLANEKLFFGSGTQLSVL.